This is a list of T cell receptor beta chains from one sample in a study of blood T cell repertoires in COVID-19. The assay was immunoSEQ multiplex PCR, and TCRdb's table has in-frame clones only and misses some. The profile shows about 310,000 clones, roughly nine tenths of them singletons. Sequenced: peripheral blood. Receptors were obtained from a man younger than 35 with active or convalescent COVID-19. CDR3s include the opening cysteine and the closing phenylalanine or tryptophan. Fields, in order: V gene, CDR3 length, clone size, D gene, J gene, CDR3 DNA, CDR3 protein. D genes are given only for firm matches. A clone size is listed for some rows: how often the clone was seen (once, few, many), or a class if it is expanded.

>TRBV5-6|14|NA|TRBD1|TRBJ1-2
TGTGCCACGTCCCGGGACAGAATCCCTCTACGCTACACCTTC
CATSRDRIPLRYTF
>TRBV6-6|15|once|TRBD1|TRBJ2-5
TGTGCCAGCGTTACAGGGGGCACAAATCAAGAGACCCAGTACTTC
CASVTGGTNQETQYF
>TRBV19|13|NA|TRBD2|TRBJ2-7
TGTGCCACCTCACCCGGGAGGGGCTACGAGCAGTACTTC
CATSPGRGYEQYF
>TRBV27|14|once|NA|TRBJ1-1
TGTGCCAGCAGTCTATCGGTCAGTAACACTGAAGCTTTCTTT
CASSLSVSNTEAFF
>TRBV29-1|14|NA|TRBD2|TRBJ2-1
TGCAGCGCCATACAGGGACTAGCCTACAATGAGCAGTTCTTC
CSAIQGLAYNEQFF
>TRBV2|16|NA|TRBD1|TRBJ1-2
TGTGCCAGCAGGGAATTAGGGGCAGGGGGTTACTATGGCTACACCTTC
CASRELGAGGYYGYTF
>TRBV4-1|13|NA|NA|TRBJ1-1
TGCGCCAGCAGCCAAGATAGACAGAACGAAGCTTTCTTT
CASSQDRQNEAFF
>TRBV28|13|NA|NA|TRBJ1-2
TGTGCCAGCAGTTTTTTGGGACAATGGGGCTACACCTTC
CASSFLGQWGYTF
>TRBV7-9|13|NA|NA|TRBJ2-3
TGTGCCAGCAGCGGAAACAGGGAGGATACGCAGTATTTT
CASSGNREDTQYF
>TRBV5-4|15|NA|NA|TRBJ2-3
TGTGCCAGCAGCAAGACCGGAGCTCGCACAGATACGCAGTATTTT
CASSKTGARTDTQYF
>TRBV19|13|NA|TRBD1|TRBJ1-5
TGTGCCAGACAGGGGGAGGGCAATCAGCCCCAGCATTTT
CARQGEGNQPQHF
>TRBV7-2|14|NA|NA|TRBJ1-1
TGTGCCAGCAGCTTATATGCACGGGGCACTGAAGCTTTCTTT
CASSLYARGTEAFF
>TRBV29-1|13|NA|NA|TRBJ1-5
TGCAGCGTTGGGGAGGGTTACTATCAGCCCCAGCATTTT
CSVGEGYYQPQHF
>TRBV19|15|NA|NA|TRBJ1-2
TGTGCCAGTAGTAGGGAAAGGACGGAGGACTATGGCTACACCTTC
CASSRERTEDYGYTF
>TRBV7-6|13|few|NA|TRBJ1-5
TGTGCCAGCAGCTTAGCCCGGGATCAGCCCCAGCATTTT
CASSLARDQPQHF
>TRBV6-6|13|NA|NA|TRBJ2-3
TGTGCCAGCAGTTATTTAGGGGCAGATACGCAGTATTTT
CASSYLGADTQYF
>TRBV5-1|15|NA|NA|TRBJ2-2
TGCGCCAGCAGCTCGCAGACGCAGGGCGCCGGGGAGCTGTTTTTT
CASSSQTQGAGELFF
>TRBV11-2|15|NA|NA|TRBJ2-6
TGTGCCAGCAGCCCCGACACCTCTGGGGCCAACGTCCTGACTTTC
CASSPDTSGANVLTF